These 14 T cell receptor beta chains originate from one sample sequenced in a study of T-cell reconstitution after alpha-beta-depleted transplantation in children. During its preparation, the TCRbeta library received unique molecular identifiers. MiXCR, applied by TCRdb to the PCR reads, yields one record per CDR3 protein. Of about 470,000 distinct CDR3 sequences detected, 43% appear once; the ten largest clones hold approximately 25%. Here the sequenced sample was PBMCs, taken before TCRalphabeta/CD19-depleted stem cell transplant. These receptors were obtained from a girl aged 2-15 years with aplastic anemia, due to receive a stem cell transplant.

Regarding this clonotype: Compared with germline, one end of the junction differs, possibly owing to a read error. CDR3 in DNA: TGTTCCAGCAGCTCTACGTTACGACTAGCGGGGGGTGGAGAGACCCAGTACTTC. It yields the protein CSSSSTLRLAGGGETQYF. V and J are TRBV7-3 and TRBJ2-5; TRBD2 agrees at 13 bases. Germline CDR1 and CDR2: SGHTA and FQGTGA. This CDR3 is built from 18 residues. The variable domain in full, completed from reference TRBV7-3 and TRBJ2-5, reads GAGVSQTPSNKVTEKGKYVELRCDPISGHTALYWYRQSLGQGPEFLIYFQGTGAADDSGLPNDRFFAVRPEGSVSTLKIQRTERGDSAVYLCSSSSTLRLAGGGETQYFGPGTRLLVL.

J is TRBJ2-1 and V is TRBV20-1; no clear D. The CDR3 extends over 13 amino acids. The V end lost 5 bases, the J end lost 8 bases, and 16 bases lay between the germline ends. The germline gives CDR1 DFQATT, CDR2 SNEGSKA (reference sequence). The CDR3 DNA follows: TGCAGTGCTCCGGGTTTCCCAAGGGATGAGCAGTTCTTC. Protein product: CSAPGFPRDEQFF.

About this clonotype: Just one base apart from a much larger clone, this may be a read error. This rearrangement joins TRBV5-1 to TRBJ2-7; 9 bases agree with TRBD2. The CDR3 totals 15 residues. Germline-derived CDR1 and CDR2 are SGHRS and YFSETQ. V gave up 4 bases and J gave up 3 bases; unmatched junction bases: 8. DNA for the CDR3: TGCGCCAGCAGCCCTATTAGCGGGAGAGGCTACGAGCAGTACTTC. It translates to CASSPISGRGYEQYF. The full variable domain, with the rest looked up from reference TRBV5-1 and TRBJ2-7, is KAGVTQTPRYLIKTRGQQVTLSCSPISGHRSVSWYQQTPGQGLQFLFEYFSETQRNKGNFPGRFSGRQFSNSRSEMNVSTLELGDSALYLCASSPISGRGYEQYFGPGTRLTVT.

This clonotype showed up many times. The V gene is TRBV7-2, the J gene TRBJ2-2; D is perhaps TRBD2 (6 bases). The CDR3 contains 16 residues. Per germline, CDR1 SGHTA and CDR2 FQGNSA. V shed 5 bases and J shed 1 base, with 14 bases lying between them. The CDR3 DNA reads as TGTGCCAGCAGCCTAAGCGGGCCAGGGAACACCGGGGAGCTGTTTTTT. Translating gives CASSLSGPGNTGELFF.

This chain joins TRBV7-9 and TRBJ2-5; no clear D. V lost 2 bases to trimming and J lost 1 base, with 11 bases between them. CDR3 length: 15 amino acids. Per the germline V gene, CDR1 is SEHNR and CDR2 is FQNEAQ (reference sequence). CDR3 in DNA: TGTGCCAGCAGCTTACGGACGGATATCCAAGAGACCCAGTACTTC. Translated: CASSLRTDIQETQYF.

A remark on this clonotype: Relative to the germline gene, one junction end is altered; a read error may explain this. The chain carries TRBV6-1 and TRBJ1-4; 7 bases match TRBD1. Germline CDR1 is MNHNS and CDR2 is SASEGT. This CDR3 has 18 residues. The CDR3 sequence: CTSIDRALQGATNEKLFF. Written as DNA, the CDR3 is TGTACCAGCATCGACCGCGCCCTTCAGGGGGCAACTAATGAAAAACTGTTTTTT.

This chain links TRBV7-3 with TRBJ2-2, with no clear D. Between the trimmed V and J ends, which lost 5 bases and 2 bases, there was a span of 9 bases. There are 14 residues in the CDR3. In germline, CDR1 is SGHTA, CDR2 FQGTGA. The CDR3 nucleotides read TGTGCCAGCAGCCGGTTCAGTAACACCGGGGAGCTGTTTTTT. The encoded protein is CASSRFSNTGELFF.

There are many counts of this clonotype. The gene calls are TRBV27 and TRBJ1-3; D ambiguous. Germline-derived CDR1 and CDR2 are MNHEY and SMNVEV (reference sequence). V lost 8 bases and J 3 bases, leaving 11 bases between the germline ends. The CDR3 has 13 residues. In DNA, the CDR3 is TGTGCCAGCCACTCACCTCATGGAAACACCATATATTTT. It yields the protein CASHSPHGNTIYF.

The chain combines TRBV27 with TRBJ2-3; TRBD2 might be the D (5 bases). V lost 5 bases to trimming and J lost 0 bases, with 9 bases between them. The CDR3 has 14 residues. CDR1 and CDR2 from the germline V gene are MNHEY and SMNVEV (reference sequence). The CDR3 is CASSERESTDTQYF. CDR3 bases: TGTGCCAGCAGTGAACGGGAAAGCACAGATACGCAGTATTTT.

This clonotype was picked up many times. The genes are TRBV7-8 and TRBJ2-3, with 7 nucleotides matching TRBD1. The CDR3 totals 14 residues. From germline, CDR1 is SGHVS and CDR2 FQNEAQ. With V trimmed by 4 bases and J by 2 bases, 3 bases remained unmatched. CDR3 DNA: TGTGCCAGCAGCTATGGACAGGTCACAGATACGCAGTATTTT. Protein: CASSYGQVTDTQYF.

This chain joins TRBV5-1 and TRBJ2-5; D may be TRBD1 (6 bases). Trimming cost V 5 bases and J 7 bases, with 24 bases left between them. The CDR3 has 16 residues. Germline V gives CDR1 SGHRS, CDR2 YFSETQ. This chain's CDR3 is CASSQVLDRPLGTQYF. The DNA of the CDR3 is TGCGCCAGCAGTCAGGTTTTGGACAGACCTTTAGGGACCCAGTACTTC.

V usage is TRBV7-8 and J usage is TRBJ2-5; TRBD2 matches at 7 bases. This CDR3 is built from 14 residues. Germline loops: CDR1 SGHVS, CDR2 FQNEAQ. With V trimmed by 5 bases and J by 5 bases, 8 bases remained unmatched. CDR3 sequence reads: CASSQYGGSETQYF. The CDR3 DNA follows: TGTGCCAGCAGCCAGTACGGGGGGTCGGAGACCCAGTACTTC.

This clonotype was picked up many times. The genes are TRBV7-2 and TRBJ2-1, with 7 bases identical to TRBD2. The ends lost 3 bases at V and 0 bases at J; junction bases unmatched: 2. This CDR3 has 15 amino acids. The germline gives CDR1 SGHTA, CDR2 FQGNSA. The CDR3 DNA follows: TGTGCCAGCAGCTTGCTAGCGGTCTCCTACAATGAGCAGTTCTTC. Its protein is CASSLLAVSYNEQFF.

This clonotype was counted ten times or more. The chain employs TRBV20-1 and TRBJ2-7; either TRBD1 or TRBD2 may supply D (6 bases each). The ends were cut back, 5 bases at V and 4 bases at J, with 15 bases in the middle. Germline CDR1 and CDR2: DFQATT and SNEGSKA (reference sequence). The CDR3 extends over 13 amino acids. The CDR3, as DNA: TGCAGTGCTCGGACCGGGGGCACTTACGAGCAGTACTTC. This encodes CSARTGGTYEQYF.